These T cell receptor beta chains were read from a single sample in a study of graft-versus-host responses after intestinal transplantation. Clones were sequenced by immunoSEQ multiplex PCR, and TCRdb holds only the in-frame ones, with some missing. The sample records about 93,000 clones, just under 95% being singletons. These receptors have no known antigen. The sequencing here drew on unstimulated CD8+ T cells sorted from spleen or lymph node cells, taken before intestinal transplant. The receptors were sampled from a human donor who received an intestinal transplant. Each CDR3 is given without its conserved first and last residue.

j_call,cdr3_length,v_call,cdr3_aa
TRBJ2-5,13,TRBV5-8,ASSFTGGIGETQY
TRBJ1-6,15,TRBV5-1,ASSLRAPGQYNSPLH
TRBJ2-7,12,TRBV19,ASSLNRGSYEQY
TRBJ2-1,13,TRBV9,ASSVGTATYNEQF
TRBJ2-5,9,TRBV29-1,SVVRGETQY
TRBJ2-7,14,TRBV7-9,ASSLDLTGDSYEQY
TRBJ1-2,14,TRBV6-6,ASSQLGQGMNYGYT
TRBJ2-7,12,TRBV30,AWSVGGTAYEQY
TRBJ2-7,13,TRBV9,ASSVGATGLYEQY
TRBJ1-2,14,TRBV4-1,ASSQVSSTVPYGYT
TRBJ1-2,8,TRBV19,ATYSTYYT
TRBJ2-3,11,TRBV13,ASSLLSTDTQY
TRBJ1-3,13,TRBV4-3,ASSLGTGNGNTIY
TRBJ1-5,13,TRBV5-6,ASSLSLTGVQPQH
TRBJ1-2,14,TRBV7-9,ASSNQRDRGFYGYT
TRBJ1-5,15,TRBV5-8,ASSPSGTGVGDQPQH
TRBJ2-3,12,TRBV30,AWREGLAGDTQY
TRBJ1-4,12,TRBV27,ASSPDRFNEKLF
TRBJ2-2,11,TRBV7-7,ASSPRSPGELF
TRBJ1-2,14,TRBV27,ASSLVGAGRDYGYT
TRBJ2-2,14,TRBV9,ASSVGGGVNTGELF
TRBJ2-1,15,TRBV27,ASSTTGTSGWVNEQF
TRBJ1-2,11,TRBV6-5,ASTTDSYYGYT
TRBJ2-5,13,TRBV29-1,SVAGQAELGETQY
TRBJ1-2,17,TRBV19,ASSGYMGRGRAANYGYT
TRBJ2-3,10,TRBV9,ASSATRDTQY
TRBJ2-3,11,TRBV29-1,SAFRVLADTQY
TRBJ1-5,12,TRBV6-1,ASSEPGYGQPQH
TRBJ1-4,12,TRBV5-1,ASSLGQMNEKLF
TRBJ2-5,12,TRBV7-9,ASSFTHGGETQY
TRBJ1-1,9,TRBV29-1,SGAGFTEAF
TRBJ2-1,13,TRBV19,ASSPLASSYNEQF
TRBJ1-2,11,TRBV18,ASSDRETYGYT
TRBJ2-7,13,TRBV27,ASSPSGQGPYEQY
TRBJ2-5,12,TRBV27,ASRSGLRVETQY
TRBJ1-2,15,TRBV2,ASSEALQGGRFDGYT
TRBJ2-1,11,TRBV6-6,ASTTSPYNEQF
TRBJ2-1,13,TRBV9,AGSPWTSGYNEQF
TRBJ1-5,13,TRBV2,ASSERGQRNQPQH
TRBJ1-1,14,TRBV6-1,ASSVPLQGLNTEAF
TRBJ2-1,12,TRBV6-1,ASSEALGINEQF
TRBJ2-3,13,TRBV6-6,ASRTGFILTDTQY
TRBJ2-7,11,TRBV12-5,ASGLGTTYEQY
TRBJ1-5,11,TRBV11-3,ASRQGGNQPQH
TRBJ1-5,14,TRBV19,ASREGLLYSNQPQH
TRBJ2-1,10,TRBV2,ASRSSYNEQF
TRBJ1-2,13,TRBV7-6,ASSELTGGFGGYT
TRBJ1-5,14,TRBV15,ATSRDYGYSNQPQH
-,13,TRBV5-4,ASSPGRASASEQY
TRBJ1-2,12,TRBV28,ATQPSDRVYGYT
TRBJ2-1,17,TRBV7-2,ASSLSRSREISDRNEQF
TRBJ2-1,13,TRBV28,ASSGLAGVYNEQF
TRBJ1-1,12,TRBV4-1,ASSQVTLNTEAF
TRBJ1-2,11,TRBV4-3,ASSQGAGYGYT
TRBJ2-1,12,TRBV11-3,ASRTHQGSDEQF
TRBJ2-7,11,TRBV13,ASSFGQGGEQY
TRBJ2-1,12,TRBV2,ASSSGQTYNEQF